The 15 T cell receptor beta chains reported below all come from one sample, sequenced in a study of T cell clonality in common variable immunodeficiency. Produced via immunoSEQ multiplex PCR; TCRdb's table is partial and in-frame only. Sampling found about 52,000 clones, none seen once. Sequences were obtained from peripheral blood mononuclear cells. All receptors come from a person aged 18-70 years in good health.

This clone has at least ten counts. The CDR3 end falls 3 residues outside the read, so it is completed with the germline J gene. The genes are TRBV20-1 and TRBJ2-7, with 10 bases matching TRBD2. CDR1 DFQATT and CDR2 SNEGSKA come from the germline V gene (reference sequence). This CDR3 spans 15 amino acids. The junction had 14 bases not matched to a gene; V was cut back by 7 bases and J by 5 bases. This CDR3 is CSVRPASGRRDEQYF. Incomplete CDR3 DNA: TGCAGTGTTCGCCCCGCTAGCGGGAGACGTGACGAG.

This clone was detected a few times. The observed sequence ends 3 residues before the CDR3 terminus, with the missing tail filled in from the germline J gene. The chain carries TRBV7-6 and TRBJ1-4; a possible D gene is TRBD1 (5 bases). This CDR3 has 14 residues. Germline V gives CDR1 SGHVS, CDR2 FNYEAQ. The CDR3 loop is CASSLEGSRSPLFF. Partial CDR3 DNA: TGTGCCAGCAGCTTAGAGGGGTCTCGTTCACCA. The entire variable domain, with the rest obtained from reference TRBV7-6 and TRBJ1-4, is as follows: GAGVSQSPRYKVTKRGQDVALRCDPISGHVSLYWYRQALGQGPEFLTYFNYEAQQDKSGLPNDRFSAERPEGSISTLTIQRTEQRDSAMYRCASSLEGSRSPLFFGSGTQLSVL.

This clone was observed many times. The missing CDR3 end, 3 residues past where the read stops, is filled in from the germline J gene. The chain uses TRBV10-1 and TRBJ2-3; 9 positions match TRBD1. Germline V CDR1 and CDR2: WNHNN, SYGVQD (reference sequence). V was clipped by 6 bases and J by 3 bases; unmatched bases: 4. CDR3 length: 14 amino acids. The DNA read from the CDR3 is TGCGCCAGCAGGAGTGGGACAGGGACAGATACG. This encodes CASRSGTGTDT. In full, the CDR3 reads CASRSGTGTDTQYF.

This clone has a count of ten or more. With the read ending 3 residues before the CDR3 end, the germline J gene is used to fill in that end. The V gene is TRBV11-2, the J gene TRBJ2-5; no definite D call. V lost 3 bases and J 5 bases, leaving 4 bases between the germline ends. The length of the CDR3 is 11 residues. Germline lookup yields CDR1 SGHAT and CDR2 FQNNGV. CDR3 loop: CASSFYETQYF. The CDR3 DNA, read in part, is TGTGCCAGCAGCTTCTATGAGACC.

This clone was seen repeatedly, ten times or more. The read comes to an end 3 residues before the CDR3 does, leaving the germline J gene to fill in the end. This chain uses TRBV6-2 or TRBV6-3 with TRBJ2-1; the match to TRBD2 covers 11 bases. V trimming: 6 bases; J trimming: 4 bases; junction bases outside the gene matches: 11. The CDR3 extends over 17 amino acids. The germline gives CDR1 MNHEY, CDR2 SVGEGT. CDR3 amino acids: CASSPDRTSGPYNEQFF. Partial CDR3 DNA: TGTGCCAGCAGCCCCGATCGGACTAGCGGGCCTTACAATGAG.

Comment on this clone: A much larger clone sits a single nucleotide away, making a read error possible. Read coverage stops 3 residues before the CDR3 terminus; the germline J gene supplies the remainder. Within the sample, other DNA sequences also encode this same CDR3. This chain joins TRBV7-3 and TRBJ2-1; TRBD2 aligns across 8 bases. The V gene end was trimmed by 2 bases and the J gene end by 3 bases; junction bases not matched to a gene: 3. This CDR3 has 15 residues. From germline, CDR1 is SGHTA and CDR2 FQGTGA. CDR3 DNA, as far as it was read: TGTGCCAGCAGCTTACAAGCGGGGGTCTACAATGAG. This sequence encodes CASSLQAGVYNE. The entire CDR3 reads CASSLQAGVYNEQFF. The variable domain in full, completed from reference TRBV7-3 and TRBJ2-1, reads GAGVSQTPSNKVTEKGKYVELRCDPISGHTALYWYRQSLGQGPEFLIYFQGTGAADDSGLPNDRFFAVRPEGSVSTLKIQRTERGDSAVYLCASSLQAGVYNEQFFGPGTRLTVL.

This clone has a handful of counts. The read ends 3 residues shy of where the CDR3 ends; the end is completed using the germline J gene. This rearrangement joins TRBV7-2 to TRBJ2-3; D may be TRBD1 (5 bases). CDR1 is SGHTA and CDR2 is FQGNSA in the germline V gene. This CDR3 is 14 amino acids long. The part of the CDR3 DNA that was read is TGTGCCAGCAGCTCCGACAGATCACGTCAGCCG. Its protein is CASSSDRSRQP. The entire CDR3 protein is CASSSDRSRQPQYF. Using reference TRBV7-2 and TRBJ2-3 for the parts outside the CDR3, the full variable domain is GAGVSQSPSNKVTEKGKDVELRCDPISGHTALYWYRQSLGQGLEFLIYFQGNSAPDKSGLPSDRFSAERTGGSVSTLTIQRTQQEDSAVYLCASSSDRSRQPQYFGPGTRLTVL.

In this sample, this clone turned up many times. The CDR3 end lies 3 residues beyond the end of the read and is filled in from the germline J gene. This chain links TRBV4-2 with TRBJ2-1; 8 nucleotides line up with TRBD2. Losses at the gene ends were 1 base for V and 7 bases for J; bases not matched to a gene: 6. The CDR3 totals 15 residues. Germline CDR1 is LGHNA and CDR2 is YNFKEQ. The CDR3 here is CASSQGGLEGNEQFF. The sequenced part of the CDR3 DNA is TGTGCCAGCAGCCAAGGGGGACTAGAGGGTAATGAG.

This clone has a count of ten or more. The read terminates 3 residues before the CDR3 end, so the remaining end is supplied by the germline J gene. The chain is built from TRBV6-2 or TRBV6-3 and TRBJ2-7, with a weak D call TRBD1 (6 bases). Germline V gene sequence: CDR1 MNHEY, CDR2 SVGEGT. V dropped 7 bases and J dropped 3 bases, with 13 bases sitting between them. The CDR3 spans 13 residues. The CDR3 loop reads CASTSQGFYEQYF. The CDR3 DNA, read in part, is TGTGCCAGCACCTCACAGGGTTTCTACGAG.

This clone was recorded many times. An end of the junction differs from the germline gene, which may be a read error. The read is 3 residues too short to cover the CDR3 end, so that end is filled in from the germline J gene. The chain combines TRBV5-1 with TRBJ1-1, with TRBD1 matching over 8 bases. Germline lookup yields CDR1 SGHRS and CDR2 YFSETQ. The CDR3 is 14 amino acids. The CDR3 region is CASSWGTGGTDAFF. The sequenced CDR3 bases are TGCGCCAGCAGCTGGGGGACAGGAGGGACTGAC.

This clone appeared many times. Here the CDR3 reads CSAARLADFYEQYF. The CDR3 DNA, read in part, is TGCAGTGCAGCGAGACTAGCAGATTTTTACGAG. This rearrangement joins TRBV20-1 to TRBJ2-7, with 7 bases aligning to TRBD2. The read ends 3 residues early relative to the CDR3; the germline J gene fills the gap. CDR3 length: 14 residues. Germline V CDR1 and CDR2: DFQATT, SNEGSKA (reference sequence). J lost 4 bases, V lost 6 bases, and 12 bases had no gene match.

This clone was detected many times. Read coverage stops 3 residues before the CDR3 terminus; the germline J gene supplies the remainder. V and J are TRBV6-2 or TRBV6-3 and TRBJ2-7, with TRBD2 matching over 10 bases. Per germline, CDR1 MNHEY and CDR2 SVGEGT. V lost 4 bases and J lost 5; bases outside the gene matches: 11. The length of the CDR3 is 16 residues. The CDR3 protein is CASSSHSGGALNEQYF. The sequenced CDR3 bases are TGTGCCAGCAGTTCCCACAGCGGGGGGGCCCTCAACGAG.

This clone was recorded many times. The read finishes 3 residues shy of the CDR3 end, and the germline J gene is used to complete it. The chain has TRBV20-1 and TRBJ2-5; D not resolved. V was pared by 5 bases and J by 0 bases, with 13 bases between. Germline loops: CDR1 DFQATT, CDR2 SNEGSKA (reference sequence). The CDR3 extends over 14 amino acids. The part of the CDR3 DNA that was read is TGCAGTGCTCGGCAGGCCGGATACCAAGAGACC. Its protein is CSARQAGYQET. The full CDR3 protein is CSARQAGYQETQYF.

A remark on this clone: The CDR3 is cut off 3 residues early in the read; its end comes from the germline J gene. V usage is TRBV6-2 or TRBV6-3 and J usage is TRBJ2-7; TRBD2 matches at 16 bases. Germline-derived CDR1 and CDR2 are MNHEY and SVGEGT. The V and J ends lost 6 bases and 4 bases, in that order; junction bases with no gene match: 6. This CDR3 has 16 amino acids. CDR3 DNA, as far as it was read: TGTGCCAGCAGCCGCGGGACTAGCGGGAGGGTTTACGAG. It specifies CASSRGTSGRVYE. The complete CDR3 protein is CASSRGTSGRVYEQYF.

This clone showed up many times. Read coverage stops 3 residues before the CDR3 terminus; the germline J gene supplies the remainder. The chain has TRBV6-2 or TRBV6-3 and TRBJ1-5; possibly TRBD1 for D (6 bases). The ends were cut back, 6 bases at V and 0 bases at J, with 12 bases in the middle. The CDR3 contains 15 residues. Germline CDR1 and CDR2: MNHEY and SVGEGT. CDR3 protein: CASSPGVNSNQPQHF. The covered CDR3 bases are TGTGCCAGCAGCCCAGGGGTTAATAGCAATCAGCCC.